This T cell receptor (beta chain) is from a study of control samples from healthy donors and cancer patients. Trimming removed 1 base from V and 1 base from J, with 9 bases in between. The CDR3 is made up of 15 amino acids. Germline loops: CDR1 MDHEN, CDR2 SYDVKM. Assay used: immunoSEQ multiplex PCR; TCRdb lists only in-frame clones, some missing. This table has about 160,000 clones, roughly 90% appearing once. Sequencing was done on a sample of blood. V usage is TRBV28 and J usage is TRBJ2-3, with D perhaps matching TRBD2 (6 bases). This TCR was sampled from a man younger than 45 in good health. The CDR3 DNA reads TGTGCCAGCAGTTTATCTGCGGGACGCACAGATACGCAGTATTTT. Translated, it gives CASSLSAGRTDTQYF.